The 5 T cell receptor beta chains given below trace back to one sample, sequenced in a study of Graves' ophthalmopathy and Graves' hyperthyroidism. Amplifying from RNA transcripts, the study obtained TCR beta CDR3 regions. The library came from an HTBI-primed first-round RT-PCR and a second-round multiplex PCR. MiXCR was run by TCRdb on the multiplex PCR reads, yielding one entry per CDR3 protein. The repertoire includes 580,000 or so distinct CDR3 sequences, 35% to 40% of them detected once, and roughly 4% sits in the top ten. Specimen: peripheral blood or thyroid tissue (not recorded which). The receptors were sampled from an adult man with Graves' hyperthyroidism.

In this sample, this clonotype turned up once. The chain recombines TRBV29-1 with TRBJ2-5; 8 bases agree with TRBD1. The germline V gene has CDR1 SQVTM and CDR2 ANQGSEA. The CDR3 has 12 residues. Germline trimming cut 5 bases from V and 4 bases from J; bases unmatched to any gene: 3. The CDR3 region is CSVLGQAETQYF. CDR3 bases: TGCAGCGTTCTGGGACAGGCAGAGACCCAGTACTTC.

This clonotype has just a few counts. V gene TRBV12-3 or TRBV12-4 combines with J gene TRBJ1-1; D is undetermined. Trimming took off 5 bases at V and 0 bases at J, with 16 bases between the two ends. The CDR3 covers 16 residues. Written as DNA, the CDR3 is TGTGCCAGCAGTGAAGGCGTAGGAATATTGAACACTGAAGCTTTCTTT. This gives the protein CASSEGVGILNTEAFF.

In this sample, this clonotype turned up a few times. The DNA for the CDR3 is TGCGCCAGCAGCCGAGGTCCTGTAAATCAGCCCCAGCATTTT. Translated: CASSRGPVNQPQHF. The chain recombines TRBV4-1 with TRBJ1-5, with D hard to call. V gave up 4 bases and J gave up 4 bases, with 11 bases separating them. This CDR3 has 14 residues. Per germline, CDR1 MGHRA and CDR2 YSYEKL.

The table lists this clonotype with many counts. The CDR3 DNA sequence: TGTGCCAGCAGCTTGACAGGGGGCGAAAACACCATATATTTT. It translates to CASSLTGGENTIYF. The genes are TRBV5-4 and TRBJ1-3, with 9 bases that match TRBD1. Germline V gene lookup returns CDR1 SGHNT and CDR2 YYREEE (reference sequence). CDR3 length: 14 amino acids. Germline trimming cut 1 base from V and 6 bases from J; bases unmatched to any gene: 2.

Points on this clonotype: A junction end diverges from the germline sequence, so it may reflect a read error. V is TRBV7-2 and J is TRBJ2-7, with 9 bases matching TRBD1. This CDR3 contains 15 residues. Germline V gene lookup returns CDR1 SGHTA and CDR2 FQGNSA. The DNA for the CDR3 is TGTGCCAGCAGCTTGGCCGGGACAGGGCACTACGAGCAATACTTC. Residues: CASSLAGTGHYEQYF.